These 9 T cell receptor beta chains originate from one sample sequenced in a study of T-cell reconstitution after alpha-beta-depleted transplantation in children. As it was prepared, the TCRbeta library received unique molecular identifiers. Each CDR3 protein is one row after TCRdb ran MiXCR on the PCR reads. The repertoire includes about 980,000 distinct CDR3 sequences, 25% to 30% of them detected once, and about 28% sits in the top ten. The specimen comprised PBMCs, mostly from graft donor cells, sampled 360 days after TCRalphabeta/CD19-depleted stem cell transplant. These receptors were collected from a boy less than two years old who had a stem cell transplant for SCID, so the T cells may come from the graft donor.

The CDR3 region has the DNA TGTGCCAGCAGTTACGGGACCCTCAACTATGGCTACACCTTC. Translated: CASSYGTLNYGYTF. This rearrangement joins TRBV6-5 to TRBJ1-2; possibly TRBD1 for D (5 bases). CDR3 length equals 14 residues. The germline CDR1 and CDR2 sequences are MNHEY and SVGAGI. V was shortened by 2 bases and J by 2 bases, with 9 bases between the two germline ends.

The table lists this clonotype with a few counts. The chain combines TRBV28 with TRBJ2-3; D could derive from TRBD1 or TRBD2 (5 bases each). Trimming removed 1 base at V and 5 bases at J, with 10 bases between. Germline V gene data show CDR1 as MDHEN and CDR2 as SYDVKM. This CDR3 is built from 14 residues. The DNA for the CDR3 is TGTGCCAGCAGTTTATTCTTGGGGGAAGATACGCAGTATTTT. Amino acid sequence: CASSLFLGEDTQYF.

V gene TRBV5-1 combines with J gene TRBJ1-1, with 8 bases that match TRBD1. V lost 4 bases to trimming and J lost 5 bases; unmatched junction nucleotides: 7. Germline V gene sequence: CDR1 SGHRS, CDR2 YFSETQ. The CDR3 length is 14 residues. CDR3 sequence: CASSTTGVRTEAFF. CDR3 in DNA: TGCGCCAGCAGCACGACAGGGGTAAGGACTGAAGCTTTCTTT.

The V and J genes are TRBV12-3 or TRBV12-4 and TRBJ2-3, with TRBD2 as a possible D gene (6 bases). There are 19 residues in the CDR3. V lost 5 bases and J 2 bases, leaving 26 bases between the germline ends. For the CDR3, the DNA is TGTGCCAGCAGTCGGGACTTCTTAGAAGGCGAGAAGTACACAGATACGCAGTATTTT. This encodes CASSRDFLEGEKYTDTQYF.

In this sample, this clonotype turned up a few times. This chain uses TRBV20-1 with TRBJ2-5; TRBD2 is a possible D gene (5 bases). V was shortened by 6 bases and J by 2 bases, with 16 bases between the two germline ends. CDR1 is DFQATT, CDR2 SNEGSKA, per germline (reference sequence). CDR3 length equals 14 residues. The DNA for the CDR3 is TGCAGTGCCCCGTTAGCGCGGGCACAAGAGACCCAGTACTTC. Translating gives CSAPLARAQETQYF.

The J gene is TRBJ2-5, the V gene TRBV7-9; no definite D call. CDR3 length: 13 residues. V gave up 1 base and J gave up 5 bases, with 8 bases separating them. Germline CDR1 is SEHNR and CDR2 is FQNEAQ (reference sequence). In DNA form, the CDR3 reads TGTGCCAGCAGCTTAGGGTTCATGGAGACCCAGTACTTC. Amino acid sequence: CASSLGFMETQYF.

The rearrangement uses TRBV7-8 and TRBJ1-1; no definite D call. Germline V gene lookup returns CDR1 SGHVS and CDR2 FQNEAQ. The ends were cut back, 2 bases at V and 3 bases at J, with 10 bases in the middle. The CDR3 length is 14 residues. CDR3 amino acids: CASSLITGDTEAFF. The CDR3 coding sequence is TGTGCCAGCAGCTTAATTACGGGCGACACTGAAGCTTTCTTT.

The chain employs TRBV3-1 and TRBJ2-3; 7 nucleotides line up with TRBD2. Germline assignment: CDR1 LGHDT and CDR2 YNNKEL (reference sequence). This CDR3 is 14 amino acids long. The trim removed 5 bases at V and 1 base at J, leaving 3 bases unmatched. CDR3 in amino acids: CASSWSGGTDTQYF. The CDR3 nucleotides are TGTGCCAGCAGCTGGAGCGGGGGCACAGATACGCAGTATTTT.

A remark on this clonotype: This likely comes from a read error, as the CDR3 has no conserved phenylalanine or tryptophan at its end. The chain recombines TRBV29-1 with TRBJ2-1; 7 bases map to TRBD2. V was pared by 4 bases and J by 8 bases, with 8 bases of the junction left unmatched. The CDR3 consists of 13 residues. Germline CDR1 reads SQVTM; CDR2 reads ANQGSEA. The DNA of the CDR3 is TGCAGCGTTGGGCGGGGGATCGGGGATGAGCAGTTCCTC. Translating it yields CSVGRGIGDEQFL.